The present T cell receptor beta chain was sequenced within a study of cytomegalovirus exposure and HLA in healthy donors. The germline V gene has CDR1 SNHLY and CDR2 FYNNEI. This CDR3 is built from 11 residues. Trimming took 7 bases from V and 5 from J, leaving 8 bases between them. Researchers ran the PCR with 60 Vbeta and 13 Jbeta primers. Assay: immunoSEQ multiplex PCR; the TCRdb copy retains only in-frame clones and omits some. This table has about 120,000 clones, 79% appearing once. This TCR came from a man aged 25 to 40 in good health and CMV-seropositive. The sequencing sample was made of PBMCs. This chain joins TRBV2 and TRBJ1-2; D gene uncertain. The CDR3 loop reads CASNSGYGYTF. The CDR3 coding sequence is TGTGCCAGCAACAGCGGGTATGGCTACACCTTC. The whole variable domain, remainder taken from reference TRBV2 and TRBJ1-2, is EPEVTQTPSHQVTQMGQEVILRCVPISNHLYFYWYRQILGQKVEFLVSFYNNEISEKSEIFDDQFSVERPDGSNFTLKIRSTKLEDSAMYFCASNSGYGYTFGSGTRLTVV.